This T cell receptor (beta chain) was observed in a study of blood T cells in healthy people across ages. Notes on the study in general: The study lacked donor CMV status, which possibly confounded expanded clonotype changes.

Germline CDR1 reads SGHRS; CDR2 reads YFSETQ. CDR3 length equals 17 residues. V dropped 0 bases and J dropped 0; count of bases not matched to a gene: 8. With respect to this clonotype: The target antigen is unknown.

Then a second PCR, running about 6 to 11 cycles, was carried out with a sample-barcoded 5' primer and a J-beta primer mix. Each cDNA molecule carried a tag from a template-switch adaptor that contained 12 random nucleotides. TCRdb used MiXCR to reprocess the 5' RACE reads, holding one entry per CDR3 protein. The sample has hundreds of thousands of distinct CDR3 sequences; 49% are singletons. The TCR sequence derives from a woman in her fifties or sixties in good health. This sequence joins TRBV5-1 and TRBJ2-7; 8 bases are a match to TRBD1. Sequencing input: blood. The CDR3 DNA is TGCGCCAGCAGCTTGGCTGCTGGGACAGGCTTCTCCTACGAGCAGTACTTC. Its translation: CASSLAAGTGFSYEQYF.